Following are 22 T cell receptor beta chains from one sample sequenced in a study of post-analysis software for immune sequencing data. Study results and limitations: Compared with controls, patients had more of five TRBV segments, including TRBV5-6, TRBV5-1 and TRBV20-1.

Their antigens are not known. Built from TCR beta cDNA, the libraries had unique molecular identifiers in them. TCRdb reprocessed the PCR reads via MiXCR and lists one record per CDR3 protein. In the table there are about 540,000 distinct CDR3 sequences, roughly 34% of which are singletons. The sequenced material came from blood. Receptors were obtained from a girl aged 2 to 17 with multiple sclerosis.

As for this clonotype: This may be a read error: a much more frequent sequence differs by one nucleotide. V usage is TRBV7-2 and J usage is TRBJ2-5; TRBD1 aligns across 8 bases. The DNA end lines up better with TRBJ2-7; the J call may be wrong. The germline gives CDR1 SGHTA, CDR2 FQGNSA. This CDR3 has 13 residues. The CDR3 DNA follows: TGTACCAGCACCCGGGACAGGATGGGCGAGCAGTACTTC. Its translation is CTSTRDRMGEQYF.

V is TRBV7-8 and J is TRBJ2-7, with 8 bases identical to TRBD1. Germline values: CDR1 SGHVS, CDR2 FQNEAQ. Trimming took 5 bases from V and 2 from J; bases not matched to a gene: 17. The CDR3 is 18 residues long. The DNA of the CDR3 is TGTGCCAGCAGCCTCCGGAGAACTACCGGGACAGGCCCCTACGAGCAGTACTTC. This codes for CASSLRRTTGTGPYEQYF.

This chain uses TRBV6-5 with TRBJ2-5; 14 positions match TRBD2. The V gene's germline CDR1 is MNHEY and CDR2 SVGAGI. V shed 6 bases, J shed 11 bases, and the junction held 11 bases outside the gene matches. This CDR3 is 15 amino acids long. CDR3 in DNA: TGTGCCAGCAGCCGTGACATGGGACTAGCGGGGGAGCAGTACTTC. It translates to CASSRDMGLAGEQYF.

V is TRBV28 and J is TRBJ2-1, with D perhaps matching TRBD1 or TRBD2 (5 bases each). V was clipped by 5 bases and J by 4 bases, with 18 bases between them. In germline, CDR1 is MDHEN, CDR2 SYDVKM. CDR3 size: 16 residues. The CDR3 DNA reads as TGTGCCAGCAGTCAATTGTCGACGGGGCCGTACAATGAGCAGTTCTTC. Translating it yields CASSQLSTGPYNEQFF.

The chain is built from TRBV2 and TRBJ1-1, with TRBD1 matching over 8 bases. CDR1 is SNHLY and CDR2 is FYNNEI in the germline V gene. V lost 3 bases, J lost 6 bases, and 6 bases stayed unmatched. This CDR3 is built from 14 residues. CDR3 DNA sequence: TGTGCCAGCAGTGACACAGGGGGTGTCGCTGAAGCTTTCTTT. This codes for CASSDTGGVAEAFF.

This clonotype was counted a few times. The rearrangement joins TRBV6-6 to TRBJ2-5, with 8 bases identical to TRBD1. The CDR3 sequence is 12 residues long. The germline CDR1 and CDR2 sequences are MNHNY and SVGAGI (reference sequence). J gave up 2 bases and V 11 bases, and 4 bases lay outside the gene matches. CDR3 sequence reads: CAGRTGQETQYF. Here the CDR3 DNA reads TGTGCCGGCCGGACAGGGCAAGAGACCCAGTACTTC.

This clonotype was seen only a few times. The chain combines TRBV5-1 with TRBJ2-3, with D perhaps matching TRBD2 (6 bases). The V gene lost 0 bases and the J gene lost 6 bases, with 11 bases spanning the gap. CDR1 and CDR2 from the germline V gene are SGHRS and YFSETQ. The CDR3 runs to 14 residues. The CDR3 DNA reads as TGCGCCAGCAGCTTGGAGGGACTCCGCGATACGCAGTATTTT. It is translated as CASSLEGLRDTQYF. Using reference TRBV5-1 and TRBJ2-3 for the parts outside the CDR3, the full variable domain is KAGVTQTPRYLIKTRGQQVTLSCSPISGHRSVSWYQQTPGQGLQFLFEYFSETQRNKGNFPGRFSGRQFSNSRSEMNVSTLELGDSALYLCASSLEGLRDTQYFGPGTRLTVL.

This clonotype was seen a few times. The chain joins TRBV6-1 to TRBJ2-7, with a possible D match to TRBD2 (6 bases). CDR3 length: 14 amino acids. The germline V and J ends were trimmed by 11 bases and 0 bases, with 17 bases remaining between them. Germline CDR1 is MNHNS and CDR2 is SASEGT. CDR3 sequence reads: CAGRGAGGSYEQYF. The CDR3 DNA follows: TGTGCCGGCCGCGGGGCTGGGGGCTCCTACGAGCAGTACTTC.

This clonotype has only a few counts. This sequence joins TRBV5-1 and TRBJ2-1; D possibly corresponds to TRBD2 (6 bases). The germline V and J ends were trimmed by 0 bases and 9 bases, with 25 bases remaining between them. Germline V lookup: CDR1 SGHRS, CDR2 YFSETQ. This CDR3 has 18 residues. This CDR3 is CASSLVLSRVLAAGEQFF. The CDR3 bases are TGCGCCAGCAGCTTGGTCCTCTCCAGGGTCCTAGCAGCGGGTGAGCAGTTCTTC.

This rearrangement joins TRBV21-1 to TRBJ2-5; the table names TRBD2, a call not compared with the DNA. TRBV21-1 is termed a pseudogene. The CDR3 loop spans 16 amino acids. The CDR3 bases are TGTGCCAGCAGCACCGAGGGTGGATGTGGGGAGTGGACCCAGTACTTC. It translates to CASSTEGGCGEWTQYF.

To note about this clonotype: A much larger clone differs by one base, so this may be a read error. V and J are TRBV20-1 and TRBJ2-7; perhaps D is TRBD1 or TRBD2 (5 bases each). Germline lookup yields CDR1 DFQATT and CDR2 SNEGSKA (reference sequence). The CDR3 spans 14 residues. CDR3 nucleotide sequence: TGCAGTGCTCTACCCGGGACGTCAGGCTACGAGCAGTGCTTC. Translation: CSALPGTSGYEQCF.

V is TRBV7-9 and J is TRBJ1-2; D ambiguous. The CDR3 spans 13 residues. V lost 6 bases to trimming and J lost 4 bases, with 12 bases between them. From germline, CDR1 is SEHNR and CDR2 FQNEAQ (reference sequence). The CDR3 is CASSGPVGYGYTF. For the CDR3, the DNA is TGTGCCAGCAGTGGGCCAGTCGGCTATGGCTACACCTTC.

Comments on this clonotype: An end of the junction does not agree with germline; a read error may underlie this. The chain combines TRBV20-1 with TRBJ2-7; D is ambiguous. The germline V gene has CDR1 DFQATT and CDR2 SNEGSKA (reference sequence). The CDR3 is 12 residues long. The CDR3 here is CRARGSSYEQYF. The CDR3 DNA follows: TGCAGGGCTAGAGGTTCTTCCTACGAGCAGTACTTC.

The CDR3 sequence: CASTTYDRAYGYTF. The DNA for the CDR3 is TGTGCCAGCACTACCTATGACAGGGCATATGGCTACACCTTC. This chain uses TRBV2 with TRBJ1-2, with 7 bases matching TRBD1. This CDR3 has 14 residues. V gave up 7 bases and J gave up 5 bases; unmatched junction bases: 10. CDR1 is SNHLY, CDR2 FYNNEI, per germline.

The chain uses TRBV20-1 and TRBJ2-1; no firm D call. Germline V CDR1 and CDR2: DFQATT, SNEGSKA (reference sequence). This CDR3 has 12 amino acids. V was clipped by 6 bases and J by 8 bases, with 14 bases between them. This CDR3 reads CSATSLWDEQFF. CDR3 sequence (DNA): TGCAGTGCGACGTCCCTTTGGGATGAGCAGTTCTTC.

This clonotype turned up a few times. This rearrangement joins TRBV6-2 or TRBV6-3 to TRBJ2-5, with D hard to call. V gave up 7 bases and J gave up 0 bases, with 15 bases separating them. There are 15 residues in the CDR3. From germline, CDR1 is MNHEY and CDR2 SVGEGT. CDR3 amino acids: CASKVRDPHQETQYF. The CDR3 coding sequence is TGTGCCAGCAAAGTTCGAGACCCGCACCAAGAGACCCAGTACTTC.

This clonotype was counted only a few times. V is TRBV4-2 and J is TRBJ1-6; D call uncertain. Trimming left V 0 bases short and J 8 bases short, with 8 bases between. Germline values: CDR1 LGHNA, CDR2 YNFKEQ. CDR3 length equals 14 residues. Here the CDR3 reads CASSQDGWDSPLHF. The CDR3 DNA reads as TGTGCCAGCAGCCAAGATGGATGGGATTCACCCCTCCACTTT.

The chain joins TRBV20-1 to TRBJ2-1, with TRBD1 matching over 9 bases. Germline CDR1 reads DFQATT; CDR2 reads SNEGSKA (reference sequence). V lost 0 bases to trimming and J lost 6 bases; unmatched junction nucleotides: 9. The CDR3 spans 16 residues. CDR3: CSAREVRTGAINEQFF. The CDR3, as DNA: TGCAGTGCTAGAGAAGTGCGGACAGGGGCCATCAATGAGCAGTTCTTC.

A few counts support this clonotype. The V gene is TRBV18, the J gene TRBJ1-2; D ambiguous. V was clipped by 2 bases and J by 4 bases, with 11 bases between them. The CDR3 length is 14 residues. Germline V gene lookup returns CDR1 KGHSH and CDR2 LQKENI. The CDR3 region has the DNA TGTGCCAGCTCACCAGGGCAGGACTTCTATGGCTACACCTTC. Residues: CASSPGQDFYGYTF. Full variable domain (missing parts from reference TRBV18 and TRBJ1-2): NAGVMQNPRHLVRRRGQEARLRCSPMKGHSHVYWYRQLPEEGLKFMVYLQKENIIDESGMPKERFSAEFPKEGPSILRIQQVVRGDSAAYFCASSPGQDFYGYTFGSGTRLTVV.

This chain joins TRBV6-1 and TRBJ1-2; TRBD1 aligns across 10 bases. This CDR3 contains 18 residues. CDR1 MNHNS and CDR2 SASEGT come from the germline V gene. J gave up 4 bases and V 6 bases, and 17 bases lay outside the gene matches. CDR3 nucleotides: TGTGCCAGCAGGTCGTCTGGGGACAGGGGCCCCGGGGGCTATGGCTACACCTTC. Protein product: CASRSSGDRGPGGYGYTF.

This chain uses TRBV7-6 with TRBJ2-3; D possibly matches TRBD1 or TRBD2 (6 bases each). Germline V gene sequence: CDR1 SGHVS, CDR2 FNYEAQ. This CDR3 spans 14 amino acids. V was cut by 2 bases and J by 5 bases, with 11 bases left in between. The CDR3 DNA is TGTGCCAGCAGCTTAAGGGGGGCCGAAGATACGCAGTATTTT. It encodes CASSLRGAEDTQYF.

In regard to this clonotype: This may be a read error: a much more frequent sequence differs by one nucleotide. Here the CDR3 reads CSAKTSGSTDTQYF. Here the CDR3 DNA reads TGCAGTGCTAAGACTAGCGGAAGCACAGATACGCAGTATTTT. The chain is built from TRBV20-1 and TRBJ2-3, with TRBD2 identical over 9 bases. This CDR3 has 14 residues. The V gene's germline CDR1 is DFQATT and CDR2 SNEGSKA (reference sequence). The trim removed 4 bases at V and 0 bases at J, leaving 2 bases unmatched.